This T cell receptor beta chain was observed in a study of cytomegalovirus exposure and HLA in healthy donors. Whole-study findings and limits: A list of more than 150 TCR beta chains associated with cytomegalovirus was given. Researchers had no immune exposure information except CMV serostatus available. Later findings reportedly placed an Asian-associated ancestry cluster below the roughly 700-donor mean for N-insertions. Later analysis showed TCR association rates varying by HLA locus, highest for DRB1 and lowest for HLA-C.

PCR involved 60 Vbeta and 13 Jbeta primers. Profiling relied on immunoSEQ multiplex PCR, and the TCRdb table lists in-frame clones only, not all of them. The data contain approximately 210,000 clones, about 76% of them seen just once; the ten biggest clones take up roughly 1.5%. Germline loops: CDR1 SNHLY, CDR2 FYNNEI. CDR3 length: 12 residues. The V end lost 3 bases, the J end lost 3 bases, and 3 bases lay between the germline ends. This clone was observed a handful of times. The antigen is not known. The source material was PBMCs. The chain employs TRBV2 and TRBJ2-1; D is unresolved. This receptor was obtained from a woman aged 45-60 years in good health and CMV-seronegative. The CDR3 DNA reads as TGTGCCAGCAGTGAGTACTACAATGAGCAGTTCTTC. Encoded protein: CASSEYYNEQFF.